One and the same sample provided the 28 T cell receptor beta chains below, sequenced in a study of blood T cell repertoires in COVID-19. The assay was immunoSEQ multiplex PCR, and TCRdb's table has in-frame clones only and misses some. Of almost 85,000 clones listed, around 83% were seen once; the top ten hold roughly 36%. The sequencing sample was made of peripheral blood. These receptors came from a man of 80 years or more with active or convalescent COVID-19.

The J gene is TRBJ1-3, the V gene TRBV9; D is perhaps TRBD1 (5 bases). The CDR3 spans 15 residues. Trimming shortened V by 0 bases and J by 3 bases, and 10 bases separated the two germline ends. Germline CDR1 SGDLS, CDR2 YYNGEE. The CDR3, as DNA: TGTGCCAGCAGCGTAGCTAGGGGCAGTGGAAACACCATATATTTT. Its translation is CASSVARGSGNTIYF.

The chain is built from TRBV2 and TRBJ1-1; TRBD1 might be the D (5 bases). Trimming left V 6 bases short and J 3 bases short, with 17 bases between. This CDR3 is 15 amino acids long. CDR1 and CDR2 (germline): SNHLY, FYNNEI. CDR3 nucleotide sequence: TGTGCCAGCAGCGGGGACTACCTGGGGGACACTGAAGCTTTCTTT. Protein: CASSGDYLGDTEAFF.

This rearrangement joins TRBV19 to TRBJ1-5; 9 bases line up with TRBD1. In germline, CDR1 is LNHDA, CDR2 SQIVND (reference sequence). The trim removed 5 bases at V and 0 bases at J, leaving 14 bases unmatched. The CDR3 sequence is 19 residues long. CDR3 amino acids: CASSLVRDRVFYSNQPQHF. In DNA form, the CDR3 reads TGTGCCAGTAGTCTCGTCCGGGACAGGGTTTTCTATAGCAATCAGCCCCAGCATTTT.

This chain links TRBV29-1 with TRBJ2-7; D might be TRBD2 (5 bases). The V gene's germline CDR1 is SQVTM and CDR2 ANQGSEA. The CDR3 has 12 residues. The DNA of the CDR3 is TGCACCAAGGAGGACTTAGCCTACGAGCAGTACTTC. This codes for CTKEDLAYEQYF.

In its sample, this clone was seen once. The chain is built from TRBV5-5 and TRBJ2-1, with 8 bases identical to TRBD1. Trimming took 0 bases from V and 3 from J; bases not matched to a gene: 2. From germline, CDR1 is SGHKS and CDR2 YYEKEE (reference sequence). The CDR3 extends over 15 amino acids. The CDR3 coding sequence is TGTGCCAGCAGCTTGGCACAGGGGGACTACAATGAGCAGTTCTTC. Protein: CASSLAQGDYNEQFF.

This clone has more than one count but fewer than ten. V usage is TRBV28 and J usage is TRBJ1-5, with D maybe TRBD1 (5 bases). Trimming left V 5 bases short and J 5 bases short, with 13 bases between. CDR1 is MDHEN and CDR2 is SYDVKM in the germline V gene. The CDR3 covers 14 residues. In DNA, the CDR3 is TGTGCCAGCAGTACCCCGGGGGGTTATCAGCCCCAGCATTTT. Its translation is CASSTPGGYQPQHF.

This chain connects TRBV10-3 to TRBJ2-2; 11 nucleotides match TRBD1. CDR1 and CDR2 from the germline V gene are ENHRY and SYGVKD. V was clipped by 3 bases and J by 4 bases; unmatched bases: 10. The CDR3 has 18 residues. The CDR3 is CAISEGTGGELGTGELFF. CDR3 nucleotide sequence: TGTGCCATCAGTGAAGGGACAGGGGGAGAACTAGGCACCGGGGAGCTGTTTTTT.

This clone appeared once. The gene calls are TRBV5-1 and TRBJ2-1, with D maybe TRBD2 (5 bases). The ends were cut back, 4 bases at V and 7 bases at J, with 18 bases in the middle. Looked up from germline, CDR1 is SGHRS and CDR2 is YFSETQ. This CDR3 is 15 amino acids long. The CDR3 sequence is CASSPYSFEGNEQFF. The CDR3 DNA sequence: TGCGCCAGCAGCCCATATAGCTTCGAGGGAAATGAGCAGTTCTTC.

The rearrangement uses TRBV19 and TRBJ2-1, with D maybe TRBD1 (6 bases). The germline V gene encodes CDR1 LNHDA and CDR2 SQIVND (reference sequence). The germline V and J ends were trimmed by 5 bases and 3 bases, with 11 bases remaining between them. The CDR3 spans 14 residues. The DNA of the CDR3 is TGTGCCAGTAGTTTCCCAGGGGTCTACAATGAGCAGTTCTTC. It codes for CASSFPGVYNEQFF.

V and J are TRBV3-1 (or the pseudogene TRBV3-2) and TRBJ2-7; D is possibly TRBD2 (6 bases). CDR1 LGHDT and CDR2 YNNKEL come from the germline V gene (reference sequence). The V and J ends lost 2 bases and 3 bases respectively, with 14 bases between them. CDR3 size: 15 residues. The CDR3: CASSQLGAGGYEQYF. As DNA, the CDR3 is TGTGCCAGCAGCCAACTAGGAGCGGGCGGCTACGAGCAGTACTTC.

This clone has a handful of counts. The chain carries TRBV7-2 and TRBJ2-5, with 10 bases identical to TRBD2. Germline lookup yields CDR1 SGHTA and CDR2 FQGNSA. The CDR3 extends over 15 amino acids. The junction had 8 bases not matched to a gene; V was cut back by 1 base and J by 9 bases. CDR3: CASSLELAGPRPQYF. CDR3 bases: TGTGCCAGCAGCTTAGAACTAGCGGGACCTCGCCCCCAGTACTTC. The full variable domain, its missing parts supplied by reference TRBV7-2 and TRBJ2-5, is GAGVSQSPSNKVTEKGKDVELRCDPISGHTALYWYRQSLGQGLEFLIYFQGNSAPDKSGLPSDRFSAERTGGSVSTLTIQRTQQEDSAVYLCASSLELAGPRPQYFGPGTRLLVL.

The rearrangement links TRBV5-1 to TRBJ2-1, with 12 nucleotides matching TRBD1. Germline V gene lookup returns CDR1 SGHRS and CDR2 YFSETQ. This CDR3 has 14 residues. After removal of 4 bases from V and 10 bases from J, the junction contained 6 bases not matched to a gene. The CDR3 spells CASSPGQGAWEQFF. The CDR3 DNA reads as TGCGCCAGCAGCCCGGGACAGGGGGCTTGGGAGCAGTTCTTC.

This clone was observed a few times. This chain uses TRBV28 with TRBJ1-5; TRBD1 aligns across 12 bases. The trim removed 6 bases at V and 3 bases at J, leaving 9 bases unmatched. This CDR3 region has 17 residues. CDR1 and CDR2 from the germline V gene are MDHEN and SYDVKM. For the CDR3, the DNA is TGTGCCAGCAGAGTTAGTGGGACAGGGGGCTTCAATCAGCCCCAGCATTTT. It encodes CASRVSGTGGFNQPQHF.

J is TRBJ2-7 and V is TRBV6-1, with 7 bases matching TRBD1. The CDR3 contains 16 residues. J was trimmed by 0 bases and V by 4 bases; bases with no gene match: 9. From germline, CDR1 is MNHNS and CDR2 SASEGT. CDR3 nucleotides: TGTGCCAGCAGTGGCCCCCAGACAGGGAGCTCCTACGAGCAGTACTTC. This sequence encodes CASSGPQTGSSYEQYF.

The chain combines TRBV9 with TRBJ2-7; 8 nucleotides match TRBD1. J lost 2 bases, V lost 1 base, and 2 bases had no gene match. Germline CDR1 SGDLS, CDR2 YYNGEE. This CDR3 is built from 14 residues. Here the CDR3 DNA reads TGTGCCAGCAGCGTACAGGGGGCGACCTACGAGCAGTACTTC. The encoded protein is CASSVQGATYEQYF.

The chain combines TRBV15 with TRBJ1-5; D is unclear. Germline values: CDR1 LNHNV, CDR2 YYDKDF (reference sequence). Trimming took off 4 bases at V and 9 bases at J, with 10 bases between the two ends. The CDR3 is made up of 12 amino acids. The CDR3: CATSKREGPQHF. CDR3 in DNA: TGTGCCACCAGCAAACGAGAGGGGCCCCAGCATTTT.

The V gene is TRBV30, the J gene TRBJ1-5; 7 bases map to TRBD1. Trimming removed 2 bases from V and 0 bases from J; junction bases left unmatched: 7. CDR1 is GTSNPN, CDR2 SVGIG, per germline (reference sequence). This CDR3 has 16 amino acids. The DNA for the CDR3 is TGTGCCTGGAGTTCGGAGGGGGCGCGTAGCAATCAGCCCCAGCATTTT. Residues: CAWSSEGARSNQPQHF.

The V gene is TRBV5-4, the J gene TRBJ2-2; possibly TRBD2 for D (7 bases). Germline lookup yields CDR1 SGHNT and CDR2 YYREEE (reference sequence). This CDR3 comprises 17 residues. V was shortened by 0 bases and J by 4 bases, with 16 bases between the two germline ends. The CDR3 reads CASSLGRGGLVTGELFF. The CDR3 DNA follows: TGTGCCAGCAGCTTGGGACGCGGGGGCCTCGTCACCGGGGAGCTGTTTTTT.

This clone occurred a few times. V gene TRBV19 combines with J gene TRBJ1-5, with D unresolved. CDR1 and CDR2 (germline): LNHDA, SQIVND (reference sequence). The V end was cut by 0 bases, the J end by 2 bases, with 11 bases between. This CDR3 has 16 residues. CDR3 in DNA: TGTGCCAGTAGTATAGATCGTCACAGAGGCAATCAGCCCCAGCATTTT. This translates into CASSIDRHRGNQPQHF.

This clone was seen a handful of times. This sequence joins TRBV30 and TRBJ2-1, with 11 bases identical to TRBD2. The V segment lost 2 bases and the J segment 4 bases; nucleotides outside the gene matches: 4. CDR3 size: 15 residues. CDR1 and CDR2 (germline): GTSNPN, SVGIG (reference sequence). CDR3 loop: CAWSIGTSGYNEQFF. CDR3 nucleotide sequence: TGTGCCTGGAGTATAGGGACTAGCGGATACAATGAGCAGTTCTTC.

This clone has a single count. V usage is TRBV15 and J usage is TRBJ1-1; 9 bases agree with TRBD1. Germline CDR1 reads LNHNV; CDR2 reads YYDKDF (reference sequence). The length of the CDR3 is 15 residues. Unmatched junction bases numbered 6, after V lost 4 bases and J lost 3 bases. The DNA of the CDR3 is TGTGCCACCAGCACCGGACAGGGGTGGGACACTGAAGCTTTCTTT. As protein: CATSTGQGWDTEAFF.

CDR3 nucleotide sequence: TGTGCCAGCAGGTCGGGACAGGGGAAGAATCAGCCCCAGCATTTT. This encodes CASRSGQGKNQPQHF. The chain couples TRBV27 to TRBJ1-5; 10 bases fit TRBD1. The junction had 6 bases not matched to a gene; V was cut back by 6 bases and J by 4 bases. Germline-derived CDR1 and CDR2 are MNHEY and SMNVEV (reference sequence). The CDR3 has 15 residues.

The chain couples TRBV6-6 to TRBJ1-4; 8 bases are a match to TRBD1. Looked up from germline, CDR1 is MNHNY and CDR2 is SVGAGI (reference sequence). The V gene end was trimmed by 5 bases and the J gene end by 5 bases; junction bases not matched to a gene: 16. The CDR3 contains 18 residues. DNA of the CDR3: TGTGCCAGCAGTCCCCGATTTGGTTTTAGACAGGGGAATGAAAAACTGTTTTTT. The encoded protein is CASSPRFGFRQGNEKLFF.

This clone occurred once. The chain uses TRBV29-1 and TRBJ2-7, with 8 bases identical to TRBD1. Per the germline V gene, CDR1 is SQVTM and CDR2 is ANQGSEA. The V gene end was trimmed by 4 bases and the J gene end by 7 bases; junction bases not matched to a gene: 15. The CDR3 totals 15 residues. CDR3 bases: TGCAGCGTTGTCCCTAGGACAGGGAACAATATTGAGCAGTACTTC. It translates to CSVVPRTGNNIEQYF.

This sequence joins TRBV29-1 and TRBJ2-7; 9 bases match TRBD1. In germline, CDR1 is SQVTM, CDR2 ANQGSEA. The CDR3 loop spans 13 amino acids. V trimming: 4 bases; J trimming: 0 bases; junction bases outside the gene matches: 1. In nucleotides, the CDR3 is TGCAGCGTTGCGGGACAGGGCTCCTACGAGCAGTACTTC. This gives the protein CSVAGQGSYEQYF.

The genes are TRBV7-2 and TRBJ2-1; D might be TRBD1 (6 bases). Germline assignment: CDR1 SGHTA and CDR2 FQGNSA. This CDR3 has 11 amino acids. Trimming cost V 6 bases and J 14 bases, with 14 bases left between them. CDR3: CASRSPKGEFF. In DNA form, the CDR3 reads TGTGCCAGCAGGTCTCCCAAGGGGGAGTTCTTC.

The chain is built from TRBV6-5 and TRBJ1-1, with D possibly TRBD1 on 5 matching bases. The CDR3 contains 14 residues. V lost 8 bases and J lost 0, with 13 bases in between. Per the germline V gene, CDR1 is MNHEY and CDR2 is SVGAGI. The CDR3 region is CASFYTGMNTEAFF. DNA for the CDR3: TGTGCCAGCTTCTATACAGGAATGAACACTGAAGCTTTCTTT.

A few counts support this clone. The chain combines TRBV3-1 (or the pseudogene TRBV3-2) with TRBJ1-4; no clear D gene. Germline-derived CDR1 and CDR2 are LGHDT and YNNKEL (reference sequence). V was trimmed by 0 bases and J by 10 bases, leaving 18 bases between them. The CDR3 totals 16 residues. The chain's CDR3 is CASSQESGGRKGKLFF. The CDR3 DNA reads TGTGCCAGCAGCCAAGAGTCGGGAGGGCGTAAGGGAAAACTGTTTTTT.